Following are 4 T cell receptor beta chains from one sample sequenced in a study of response to subunit inactivated influenza vaccine. TCRdb re-derived calls from the RT-PCR reads in MiXCR, one entry per CDR3 protein. The sample includes some 500,000 distinct CDR3 sequences, about 25% of them seen just once. The material was CD4+ T cells sorted from PBMCs, obtained roughly 5 days after vaccination. The receptor set was obtained from a middle-aged man who received an inactivated influenza vaccine.

The chain has TRBV29-1 and TRBJ2-3, with D tentatively TRBD2 (6 bases). CDR1 and CDR2 (germline): SQVTM, ANQGSEA. CDR3 length: 15 amino acids. Trimming took 4 bases from V and 0 from J, leaving 14 bases between them. The CDR3 loop is CSVGPPGLSTDTQYF. The CDR3 nucleotides read TGCAGCGTTGGCCCTCCGGGACTGAGCACAGATACGCAGTATTTT.

The chain couples TRBV7-8 to TRBJ2-1, with TRBD1 as a possible D gene (6 bases). The CDR3 spans 16 residues. Trimming cost V 4 bases and J 0 bases, with 13 bases left between them. Germline assignment: CDR1 SGHVS and CDR2 FQNEAQ. CDR3 in DNA: TGTGCCAGCAGCTCGCAGGGGATTAGCTCCTACAATGAGCAGTTCTTC. It encodes CASSSQGISSYNEQFF.

The V and J genes are TRBV9 and TRBJ1-4; D ambiguous. Germline-derived CDR1 and CDR2 are SGDLS and YYNGEE. The CDR3 length is 16 residues. Trimming removed 0 bases at V and 5 bases at J, with 14 bases between. The CDR3 DNA is TGTGCCAGCAGCGTAGGACCGGGTTCGAGGAATGAAAAACTGTTTTTT. Amino acid sequence: CASSVGPGSRNEKLFF.

The chain has TRBV5-1 and TRBJ1-1, with D possibly TRBD1 on 5 matching bases. Germline V gives CDR1 SGHRS, CDR2 YFSETQ. The CDR3 contains 15 residues. Trimming cost V 3 bases and J 4 bases, with 16 bases left between them. CDR3 coding DNA: TGCGCCAGCAGCTCAGGGCTAGAAGGAGGCACTGAAGCTTTCTTT. This sequence encodes CASSSGLEGGTEAFF.